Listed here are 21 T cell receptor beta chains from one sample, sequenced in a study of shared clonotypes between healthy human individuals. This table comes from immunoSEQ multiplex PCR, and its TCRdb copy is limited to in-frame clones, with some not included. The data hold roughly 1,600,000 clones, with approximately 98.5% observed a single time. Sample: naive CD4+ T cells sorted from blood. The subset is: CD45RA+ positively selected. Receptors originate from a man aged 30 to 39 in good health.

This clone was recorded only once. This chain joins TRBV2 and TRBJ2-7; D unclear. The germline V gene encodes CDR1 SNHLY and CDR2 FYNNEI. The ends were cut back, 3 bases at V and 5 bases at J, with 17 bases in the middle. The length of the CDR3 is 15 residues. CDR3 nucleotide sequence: TGTGCCAGCAGTGACTCCCGAACGGGTAGCAACGAGCAGTACTTC. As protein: CASSDSRTGSNEQYF.

The CDR3: CASSRGRDRVQEQFF. As DNA, the CDR3 is TGTGCCAGCAGCAGGGGCCGGGACAGGGTACAGGAGCAGTTCTTC. The V gene is TRBV16, the J gene TRBJ2-1; TRBD1 matches 9 bases. Losses at the gene ends were 5 bases for V and 10 bases for J; bases not matched to a gene: 12. The length of the CDR3 is 15 residues. CDR1 is KGHSY and CDR2 is FQNENV in the germline V gene.

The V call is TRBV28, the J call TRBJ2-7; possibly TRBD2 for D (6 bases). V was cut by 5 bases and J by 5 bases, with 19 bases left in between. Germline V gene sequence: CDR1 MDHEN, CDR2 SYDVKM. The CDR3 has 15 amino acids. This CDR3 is CASSTPLGGRDEQYF. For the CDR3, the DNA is TGTGCCAGCAGTACCCCTCTCGGGGGTCGCGACGAGCAGTACTTC.

CDR3 loop: CASSLLTSGRYNEQFF. CDR3 nucleotides: TGTGCCAGCAGCTTACTCACTAGCGGAAGGTACAATGAGCAGTTCTTC. This chain joins TRBV7-8 and TRBJ2-1; 8 bases are a match to TRBD2. CDR1 is SGHVS and CDR2 is FQNEAQ in the germline V gene. The J segment lost 4 bases and the V segment lost 2 bases, leaving 7 bases of the junction unmatched. The CDR3 contains 16 residues.

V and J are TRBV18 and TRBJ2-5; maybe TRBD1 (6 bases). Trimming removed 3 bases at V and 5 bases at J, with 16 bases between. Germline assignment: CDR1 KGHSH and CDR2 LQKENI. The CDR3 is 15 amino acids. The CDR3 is CASSPTGPRWETQYF. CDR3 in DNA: TGTGCCAGCTCACCGACAGGACCGAGGTGGGAGACCCAGTACTTC.

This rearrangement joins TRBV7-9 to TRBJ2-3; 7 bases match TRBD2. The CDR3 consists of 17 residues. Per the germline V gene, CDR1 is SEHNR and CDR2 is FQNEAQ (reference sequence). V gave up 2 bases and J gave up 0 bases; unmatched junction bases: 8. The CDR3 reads CASSLWGRDRSTDTQYF. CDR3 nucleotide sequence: TGTGCCAGCAGCTTATGGGGGAGGGACCGAAGCACAGATACGCAGTATTTT.

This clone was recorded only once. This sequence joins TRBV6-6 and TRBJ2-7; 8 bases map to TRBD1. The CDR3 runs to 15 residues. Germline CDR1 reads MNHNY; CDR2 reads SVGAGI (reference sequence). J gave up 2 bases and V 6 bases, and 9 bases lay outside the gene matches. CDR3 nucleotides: TGTGCCAGCAGCGGCACAGGGGGTATAACCTACGAGCAGTACTTC. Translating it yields CASSGTGGITYEQYF.

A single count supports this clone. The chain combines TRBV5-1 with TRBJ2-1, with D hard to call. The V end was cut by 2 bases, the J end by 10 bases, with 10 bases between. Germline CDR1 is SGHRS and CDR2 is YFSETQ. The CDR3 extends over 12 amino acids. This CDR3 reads CASSFSPSEQFF. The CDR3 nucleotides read TGCGCCAGCAGCTTTTCCCCGTCGGAGCAGTTCTTC.

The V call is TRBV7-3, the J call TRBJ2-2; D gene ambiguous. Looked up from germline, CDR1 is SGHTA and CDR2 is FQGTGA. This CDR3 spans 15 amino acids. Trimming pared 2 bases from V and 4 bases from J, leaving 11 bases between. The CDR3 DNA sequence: TGTGCCAGCAGCTTATATAGGGCCGGCACCGGGGAGCTGTTTTTT. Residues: CASSLYRAGTGELFF. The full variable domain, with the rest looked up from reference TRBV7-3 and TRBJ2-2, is GAGVSQTPSNKVTEKGKYVELRCDPISGHTALYWYRQSLGQGPEFLIYFQGTGAADDSGLPNDRFFAVRPEGSVSTLKIQRTERGDSAVYLCASSLYRAGTGELFFGEGSRLTVL.

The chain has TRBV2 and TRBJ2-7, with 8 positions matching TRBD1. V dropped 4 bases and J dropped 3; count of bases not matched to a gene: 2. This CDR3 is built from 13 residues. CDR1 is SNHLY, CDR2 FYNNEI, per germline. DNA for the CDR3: TGTGCCAGCAGTGCAACAGGGGGCTACGAGCAGTACTTC. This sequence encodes CASSATGGYEQYF.

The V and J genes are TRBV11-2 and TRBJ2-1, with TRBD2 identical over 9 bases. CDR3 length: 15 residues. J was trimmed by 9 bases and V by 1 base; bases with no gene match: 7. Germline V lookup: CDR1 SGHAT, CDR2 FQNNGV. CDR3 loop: CASSLALAGRPEQFF. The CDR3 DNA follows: TGTGCCAGCAGCTTAGCCCTAGCGGGACGGCCTGAGCAGTTCTTC.

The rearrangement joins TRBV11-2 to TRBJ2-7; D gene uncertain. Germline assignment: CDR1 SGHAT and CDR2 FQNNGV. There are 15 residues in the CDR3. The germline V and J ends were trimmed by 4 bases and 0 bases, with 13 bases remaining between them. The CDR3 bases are TGTGCCAGCAGCTCTTATGGACCTAACTCCTACGAGCAGTACTTC. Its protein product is CASSSYGPNSYEQYF. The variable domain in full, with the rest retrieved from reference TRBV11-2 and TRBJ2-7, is EAGVAQSPRYKIIEKRQSVAFWCNPISGHATLYWYQQILGQGPKLLIQFQNNGVVDDSQLPKDRFSAERLKGVDSTLKIQPAKLEDSAVYLCASSSYGPNSYEQYFGPGTRLTVT.

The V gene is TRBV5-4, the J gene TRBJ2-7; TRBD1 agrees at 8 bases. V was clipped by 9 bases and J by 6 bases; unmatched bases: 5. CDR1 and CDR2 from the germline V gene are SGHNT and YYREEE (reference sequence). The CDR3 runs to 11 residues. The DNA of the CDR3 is TGTGCCACTTCGGACAGGGTCGAGCAGTACTTC. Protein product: CATSDRVEQYF.

The CDR3 protein is CASRLFREGPNEQFF. The CDR3 DNA sequence: TGTGCCAGCCGACTTTTTCGGGAGGGCCCCAATGAGCAGTTCTTC. The chain is built from TRBV28 and TRBJ2-1; TRBD2 agrees at 8 bases. Trimming cost V 8 bases and J 6 bases; bases outside gene matches: 12. From germline, CDR1 is MDHEN and CDR2 SYDVKM. The CDR3 consists of 15 residues. Full variable domain (rest looked up from reference TRBV28 and TRBJ2-1): DVKVTQSSRYLVKRTGEKVFLECVQDMDHENMFWYRQDPGLGLRLIYFSYDVKMKEKGDIPEGYSVSREKKERFSLILESASTNQTSMYLCASRLFREGPNEQFFGPGTRLTVL.

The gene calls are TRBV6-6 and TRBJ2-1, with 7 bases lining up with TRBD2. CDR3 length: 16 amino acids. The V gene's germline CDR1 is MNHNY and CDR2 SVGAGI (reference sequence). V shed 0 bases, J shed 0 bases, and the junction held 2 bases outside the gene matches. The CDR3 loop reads CASSYSLAVSYNEQFF. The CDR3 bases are TGTGCCAGCAGTTACTCTCTAGCGGTCTCCTACAATGAGCAGTTCTTC.

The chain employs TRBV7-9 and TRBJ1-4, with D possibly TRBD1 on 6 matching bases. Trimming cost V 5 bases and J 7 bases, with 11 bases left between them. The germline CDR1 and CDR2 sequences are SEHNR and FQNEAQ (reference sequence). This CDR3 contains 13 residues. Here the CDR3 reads CASSSRTAEKLFF. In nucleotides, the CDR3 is TGTGCCAGCAGCAGCCGGACAGCTGAAAAACTGTTTTTT.

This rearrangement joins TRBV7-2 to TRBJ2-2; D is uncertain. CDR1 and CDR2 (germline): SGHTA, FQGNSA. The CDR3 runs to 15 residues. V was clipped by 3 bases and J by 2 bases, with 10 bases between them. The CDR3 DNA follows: TGTGCCAGCAGCTTTAACCTAATAAACACCGGGGAGCTGTTTTTT. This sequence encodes CASSFNLINTGELFF.

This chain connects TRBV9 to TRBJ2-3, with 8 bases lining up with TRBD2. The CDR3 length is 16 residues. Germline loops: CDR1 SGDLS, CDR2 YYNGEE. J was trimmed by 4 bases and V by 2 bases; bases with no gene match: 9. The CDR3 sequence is CASSVGAGVSADTQYF. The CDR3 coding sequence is TGTGCCAGCAGCGTGGGAGCGGGAGTGTCTGCAGATACGCAGTATTTT.

The CDR3 coding sequence is TGTGCCAGCAGCTTGGTGGGTCAGCCCCAGCAGTTCTTC. It specifies CASSLVGQPQQFF. The V and J genes are TRBV5-6 and TRBJ2-1; no clear D. The germline V and J ends were trimmed by 0 bases and 11 bases, with 12 bases remaining between them. Germline CDR1 and CDR2: SGHDT and YYEEEE. CDR3 length: 13 amino acids.

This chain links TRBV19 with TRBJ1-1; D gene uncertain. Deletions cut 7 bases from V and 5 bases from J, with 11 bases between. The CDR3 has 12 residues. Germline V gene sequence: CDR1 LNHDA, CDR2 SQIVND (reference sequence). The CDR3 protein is CASNSLGTEAFF. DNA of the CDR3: TGTGCCAGTAATTCGCTGGGGACTGAAGCTTTCTTT.

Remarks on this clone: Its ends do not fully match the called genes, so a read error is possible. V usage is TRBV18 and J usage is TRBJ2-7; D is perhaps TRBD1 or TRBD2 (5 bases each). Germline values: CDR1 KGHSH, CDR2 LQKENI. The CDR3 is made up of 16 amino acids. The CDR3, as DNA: TGTGCCAGCTCCCCACGATCCGGGACGGTAACCTACGAGCAGTACTTC. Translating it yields CASSPRSGTVTYEQYF.